This paragraph covers one TCR beta chain sequence. As yet, its antigen is unknown. This sample is drawn from a study of breast tumors, draining lymph nodes, adjacent tissues. V was cut by 2 bases and J by 8 bases, with 6 bases left in between. This CDR3 is built from 12 residues. Germline CDR1 reads MDHEN; CDR2 reads SYDVKM. Using its own MiXCR run on the multiplex PCR reads, TCRdb lists one record per CDR3 protein. There are approximately 300,000 distinct CDR3 sequences in the sample; around 31% occur only once, and 1.1% lies in the top ten. Study observations and caveats: That most tumor T cells come from lymph nodes remained unproven. Tumor and nontumor repertoires were significantly more similar in luminal-like than in basal-like breast cancer. Tumors had less TCR diversity than lymph nodes, more than nontumor tissue.

Samples came from axillary lymph nodes draining the breast cancer. The chain combines TRBV28 with TRBJ1-4, with D uncertain. This TCR was recovered from a female donor with breast cancer. Some clones in this sample may be carry-over from other donors' samples. Sequenced material: axillary lymph node tissue. DNA for the CDR3: TGTGCCAGCAGTTTAACGGCCGAAAAACTGTTTTTT. Translated: CASSLTAEKLFF. The full variable domain, completed using reference TRBV28 and TRBJ1-4, is DVKVTQSSRYLVKRTGEKVFLECVQDMDHENMFWYRQDPGLGLRLIYFSYDVKMKEKGDIPEGYSVSREKKERFSLILESASTNQTSMYLCASSLTAEKLFFGSGTQLSVL.